These T cell receptor beta chains were read from a single sample in a study of T-cell memory formation after mild COVID-19. TCRdb fed the 5' RACE reads into MiXCR, producing one record per CDR3 protein. Of about 320,000 distinct CDR3 sequences in the sample, 14% were seen once. What was sequenced was PBMCs or a T cell subset sorted from them (not recorded which). These receptors were obtained from a man aged 18 to 29 who had mild COVID-19 (a few samples of this study predate the infection). Cell type and time point are not known. CDR3s include the opening cysteine and the closing phenylalanine or tryptophan. D genes are given only for firm matches. Size values are once, few and many counts, or a class for expanded clones, and some rows have none.

j_call v_call d_call clone_size cdr3_nt cdr3_aa
TRBJ2-5 TRBV6-5 - many TGTGCCAGCAGTTACTCAATCGGGGGCAGGGAGGGCCAGTACTTC CASSYSIGGREGQYF
TRBJ2-5 TRBV4-1 TRBD1 - TGCGCCAGCAGCCACCAGACAGGGGAGGAGACCCAGTACTTC CASSHQTGEETQYF
TRBJ1-1 TRBV6-5 - few TGTGCCAGCAGTTACTCCTACGGGGTACAGGCTTTCTTT CASSYSYGVQAFF
TRBJ1-1 TRBV27 - - TGTGCCAGCAGTTTATTTCCGGGATATACTGAAGCTTTCTTT CASSLFPGYTEAFF
TRBJ2-6 TRBV12-3/TRBV12-4 - few TGTGCCAGCACTGCGGGCTCTGGGGCCAACGTCCTGACTTTC CASTAGSGANVLTF
TRBJ2-1 TRBV11-3 TRBD2 few TGTGCCAGCAGCCCCCTAAGCGGGGGGACCAACAATGAGCAGTTCTTC CASSPLSGGTNNEQFF
TRBJ2-1 TRBV10-3 TRBD2 many TGTGCCATCAGGGTAGCGGGGGAGGTCAATGAGCAGTTCTTC CAIRVAGEVNEQFF
TRBJ1-6 TRBV6-5 - many TGTGCCAGCCGCAGTTATAATTCACCCCTCCACTTT CASRSYNSPLHF
TRBJ2-3 TRBV6-5 TRBD2 few TGTGCCAGCAGAGAAACTAGCGGGGCCGGCACAGATACGCAGTATTTT CASRETSGAGTDTQYF
TRBJ2-3 TRBV7-9 TRBD2 - TGTGCCAGCAGCTTACCACCCGGGGGGGATACGCAGTATTTT CASSLPPGGDTQYF
TRBJ2-3 TRBV28 TRBD2 many TGTGCCAGCAGTGTAGCGGGGGGGCGTGTAGATACGCAGTATTTT CASSVAGGRVDTQYF
TRBJ2-1 TRBV12-5 TRBD1 few TGTGCTAGTGGTCCACCCGAAGGGGGCTTCCCCCACAATGAGCAGTTCTTC CASGPPEGGFPHNEQFF
TRBJ2-2 TRBV27 - few TGTGCCAGCAGTTTAATAGGAGCCGGGGAGCTGTTTTTT CASSLIGAGELFF
TRBJ2-3 TRBV7-9 TRBD2 few TGTGCCAGTATGAGACTAGCGGGGGTACAAGATACGCAGTATTTT CASMRLAGVQDTQYF
TRBJ2-1 TRBV6-5 - few TGTGCCAGCAGTTTTGGGCTCAGCTCCTACAATGAGCAGTTCTTC CASSFGLSSYNEQFF
TRBJ1-4 TRBV9 - - TGTGCCAGCAGCGCCCTCGGAGGGGGTGCAACTAATGAAAAACTGTTTTTT CASSALGGGATNEKLFF
TRBJ1-2 TRBV15 TRBD1 - TGTGCCACCAGCGTCTTCGGACAGGAGCTGGATGGCTACACCTTC CATSVFGQELDGYTF
TRBJ1-5 TRBV7-2 - - TGTGCCAGCAGCCAGCAGAGGGGTCCGGGACAGCCCCAGCATTTT CASSQQRGPGQPQHF
TRBJ2-2 TRBV6-2/TRBV6-3 - - TGTGCCAGCAGCCGCCGGATCCCCGGGACGGGGAACACCGGGGAGCTGTTTTTT CASSRRIPGTGNTGELFF
TRBJ2-2 TRBV4-3 - few TGCGCCAGCAGCCTAGCAGAGACCGGGCCCCGGAGCGGGGAGCTGTTTTTT CASSLAETGPRSGELFF
TRBJ2-2 TRBV6-5 - many TGTGCCAGCAGTTACTCCACCGGGGAGCTGTTTTTT CASSYSTGELFF
TRBJ1-3 TRBV20-1 - - TGCAGTGCTAGAGGGGGTAGCTCTGGAAACACCATATATTTT CSARGGSSGNTIYF
TRBJ1-1 TRBV11-2 - - TGTGCCAGCAGCTCATCCCGCCCTCGGGGGCGCATTCTTCTTTTAGAAGCTTTCTTT CASSSSRPRGRILLLEAFF
TRBJ2-5 TRBV5-1 - many TGCGCCAGCAGCTCCCAGGGGGGCCAAGAGACCCAGTACTTC CASSSQGGQETQYF
TRBJ2-1 TRBV7-9 TRBD2 few TGTGCCAGCAGCATACCGACTAGCGGATTTTACAATGAGCAGTTCTTC CASSIPTSGFYNEQFF
TRBJ1-2 TRBV5-1 - - TGCGCCAGCAGCGGAGGGACCGGACATGTTTCCTATGGCTACACCTTC CASSGGTGHVSYGYTF
TRBJ1-2 TRBV11-2 - - TGTGCCAGCAAAACGGCCCGGGGGGGGCGCAGCTATGGCTACACCTTC CASKTARGGRSYGYTF
TRBJ2-5 TRBV2 - - TGTGCCAGCGCCCGGGGGACAGAGACCCAGTACTTC CASARGTETQYF
TRBJ1-2 TRBV12-3/TRBV12-4 - - TGTGCCAGCAGCCTCGCGAAGGCCGGTGCGGGCTACACCTTC CASSLAKAGAGYTF
TRBJ1-1 TRBV5-1 - - TGCGCCAGCAGCTTTTATGTGAACACTGAAGCTTTCTTT CASSFYVNTEAFF
TRBJ1-5 TRBV6-6 - - TGTGCCAGCAGTTACCAGCCTCGGGCAAGCAATCAGCCCCAGCATTTT CASSYQPRASNQPQHF
TRBJ1-1 TRBV7-3 TRBD1 few TGTGCCAGCAGCTTAACTCAACGGGACAGGGAATTCGCTAACACTGAAGCTTTCTTT CASSLTQRDREFANTEAFF
TRBJ1-5 TRBV7-6 - many TGTGCCAGCAGCTTCGAGATGGGAGCCCAGCCCCAGCATTTT CASSFEMGAQPQHF
TRBJ2-7 TRBV9 - - TGTGCCAGCAGCGTGGCGGACGGGGGCTCCTACGAGCAGTACTTC CASSVADGGSYEQYF
TRBJ1-3 TRBV9 - few TGTGCCAGCAGCGTAGGTCGGGGGCTGGCAGGAAACACCATATATTTT CASSVGRGLAGNTIYF
TRBJ1-2 TRBV30 - - TGTGCCTGGACTCCCGGGGGGCAGGGCTACACCTTC CAWTPGGQGYTF
TRBJ1-2 TRBV20-1 - - TGCAGTGCTCGGTCAATACCGGGCTACACCTTC CSARSIPGYTF
TRBJ2-7 TRBV15 TRBD1 - TGTGCCACCAGCAGAGATCAACTGGGTACAGGGGACTACGAGCAGTACTTC CATSRDQLGTGDYEQYF
TRBJ2-2 TRBV20-1 - few TGCAGTGCTAGAAGGGGTTGGGACACCGGGGAGCTGTTTTTT CSARRGWDTGELFF
TRBJ2-5 TRBV24-1 TRBD1 - TGTGCCACCAGTGCGGGACAGGGGGACCAAGAGACCCAGTACTTC CATSAGQGDQETQYF
TRBJ2-7 TRBV11-2 TRBD1 few TGTGCCAGCAGCCCCAGGACAGGGTGGGAGCAGTACTTC CASSPRTGWEQYF
TRBJ1-1 TRBV20-1 - few TGCAGTGCTAGAGACTGGGCCAGGGGCCCTGAAGCTTTCTTT CSARDWARGPEAFF
TRBJ2-1 TRBV20-1 TRBD1 few TGCAGTGCTAGAGATGAGCAGGGGGCAGATAGTGAGCAGTTCTTC CSARDEQGADSEQFF
TRBJ1-2 TRBV4-1 - few TGCGCCAGCAGCCCCTATGCAGGGACCATGACTAACTATGGCTACACCTTC CASSPYAGTMTNYGYTF
TRBJ1-1 TRBV7-9 - - TGTGCCAGCAGCCCCCCTATGAACACTGAAGCTTTCTTT CASSPPMNTEAFF
TRBJ2-3 TRBV11-3 - - TGTGCCAGCAGCAGCGAGGGGGGGCCGACAGATACGCAGTATTTT CASSSEGGPTDTQYF
TRBJ2-1 TRBV12-3/TRBV12-4 TRBD1 few TGTGCCAGCAGCCCCGGGACAGGACGAAACAATGAGCAGTTCTTC CASSPGTGRNNEQFF
TRBJ1-5 TRBV7-9 TRBD1 - TGTGCCAGCAGCTTAGAGGGTGGGACAGGGGACCAGCCCCAGCATTTT CASSLEGGTGDQPQHF
TRBJ1-1 TRBV14 - few TGTGCCAGCAGCCGGTCTTTTGGGCCGATCACTGAAGCTTTCTTT CASSRSFGPITEAFF